The 9 T cell receptor beta chains given below trace back to one sample, sequenced in a study of T cell changes during pregnancy in multiple sclerosis. Sequencing used immunoSEQ multiplex PCR; TCRdb keeps in-frame clones, though not all of them. The sample includes around 65,000 clones, around 91% of them seen just once. Source: peripheral blood, taken in the third trimester of pregnancy. These receptors all stem from a female donor in good health, enrolled as a control in a pregnancy study.

The chain couples TRBV20-1 to TRBJ1-2, with D hard to call. The CDR3 spans 11 residues. V was trimmed by 2 bases and J by 5 bases, leaving 6 bases between them. Germline CDR1 reads DFQATT; CDR2 reads SNEGSKA (reference sequence). The CDR3 nucleotides are TGCAGTGCTAGAACTAGGTATGGCTACACCTTC. Translated: CSARTRYGYTF.

V gene TRBV19 combines with J gene TRBJ2-3; weak D call: TRBD1 (6 bases). This CDR3 has 13 amino acids. Germline CDR1 LNHDA, CDR2 SQIVND (reference sequence). The V gene lost 8 bases and the J gene lost 4 bases, with 13 bases spanning the gap. The chain's CDR3 is CASSPQGSDTQYF. The CDR3 DNA reads as TGTGCCAGTTCTCCCCAGGGGTCAGATACGCAGTATTTT.

V and J are TRBV7-3 and TRBJ2-5; the match to TRBD2 covers 7 bases. This CDR3 is built from 15 residues. V trimming: 5 bases; J trimming: 3 bases; junction bases outside the gene matches: 9. CDR1 SGHTA and CDR2 FQGTGA come from the germline V gene. CDR3 DNA sequence: TGTGCCAGCAGCCGCTCCGCAGGGAGGGAAGAGACCCAGTACTTC. Its translation is CASSRSAGREETQYF.

The genes are TRBV5-4 and TRBJ2-2, with 11 nucleotides matching TRBD2. The trim removed 10 bases at V and 1 base at J, leaving 6 bases unmatched. The CDR3 covers 15 residues. Germline CDR1 reads SGHNT; CDR2 reads YYREEE (reference sequence). CDR3 amino acids: CACHLAGGNTGELFF. The CDR3 region has the DNA TGTGCCTGCCACCTAGCGGGGGGGAACACCGGGGAGCTGTTTTTT.

The V call is TRBV5-1, the J call TRBJ2-1, with unresolved D. Germline V gene lookup returns CDR1 SGHRS and CDR2 YFSETQ. Trimming left V 6 bases short and J 5 bases short, with 15 bases between. CDR3 size: 14 residues. The CDR3 DNA reads as TGCGCCAGCACCGTCACCGGGTCCAACAATGAGCAGTTCTTC. It translates to CASTVTGSNNEQFF.

V and J are TRBV7-8 and TRBJ2-7; 8 nucleotides line up with TRBD1. There are 16 residues in the CDR3. The germline CDR1 and CDR2 sequences are SGHVS and FQNEAQ. Trimming took 2 bases from V and 2 from J; bases not matched to a gene: 8. CDR3 nucleotides: TGTGCCAGCAGCTTATTCCGGACAGGGATGACCTACGAGCAGTACTTC. Translated: CASSLFRTGMTYEQYF.

V usage is TRBV5-8 and J usage is TRBJ2-7; D call uncertain. Trimming took 1 base from V and 2 from J, leaving 4 bases between them. The CDR3 is 12 residues long. Germline V gene lookup returns CDR1 SGHTS and CDR2 YDEGEE. The CDR3 loop reads CASSLTAYEQYF. For the CDR3, the DNA is TGTGCCAGCAGCTTGACGGCCTACGAGCAGTACTTC.

V usage is TRBV4-1 and J usage is TRBJ1-2, with D unclear. Trimming removed 4 bases at V and 1 base at J, with 7 bases between. The CDR3 consists of 13 residues. Germline CDR1 is MGHRA and CDR2 is YSYEKL. The CDR3 reads CASSPVLNYGYTF. In DNA form, the CDR3 reads TGCGCCAGCAGCCCCGTCCTTAACTATGGCTACACCTTC.

The count of this clone is one. This chain links TRBV29-1 with TRBJ1-3; unclear D gene. Germline V gives CDR1 SQVTM, CDR2 ANQGSEA. The CDR3 has 14 residues. Trimming stripped 3 bases from V and 2 bases from J, with 11 bases between. The CDR3 DNA reads TGCAGCGTTGAGGGCCTCTGGACTGGAAACACCATATATTTT. It translates to CSVEGLWTGNTIYF.